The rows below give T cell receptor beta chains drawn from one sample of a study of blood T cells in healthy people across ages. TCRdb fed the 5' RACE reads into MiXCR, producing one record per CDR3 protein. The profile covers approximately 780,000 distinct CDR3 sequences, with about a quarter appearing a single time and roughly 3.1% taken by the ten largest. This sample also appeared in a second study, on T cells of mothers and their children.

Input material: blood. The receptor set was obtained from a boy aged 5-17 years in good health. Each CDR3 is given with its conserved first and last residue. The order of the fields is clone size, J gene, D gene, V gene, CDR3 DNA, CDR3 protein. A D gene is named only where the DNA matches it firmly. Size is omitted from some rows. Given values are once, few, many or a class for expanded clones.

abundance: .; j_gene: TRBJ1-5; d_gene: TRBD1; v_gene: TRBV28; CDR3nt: TGTGCCAGCAGTTTGGCCGGGACAGGGACACCACAGCCCCAGCATTTT; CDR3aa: CASSLAGTGTPQPQHF
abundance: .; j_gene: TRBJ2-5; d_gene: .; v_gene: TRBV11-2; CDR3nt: TGTGCCAGCACCCACCGGGGGCAAGGGGAGACCCAGTACTTC; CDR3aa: CASTHRGQGETQYF
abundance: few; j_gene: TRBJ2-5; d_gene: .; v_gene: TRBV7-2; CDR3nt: TGTGCCAGCAGCCCCAGCGCAGTCTCCGAGACCCAGTACTTC; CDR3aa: CASSPSAVSETQYF
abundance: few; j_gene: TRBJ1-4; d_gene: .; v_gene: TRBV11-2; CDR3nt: TGTGCCAGCAGCGGCATGGTCGGCGTTTTT; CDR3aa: CASSGMVGVF
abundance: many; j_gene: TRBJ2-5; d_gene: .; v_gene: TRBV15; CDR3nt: TGTGCCACCAGCAGAGATAGGGCGGTGGAGACCCAGTACTTC; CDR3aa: CATSRDRAVETQYF
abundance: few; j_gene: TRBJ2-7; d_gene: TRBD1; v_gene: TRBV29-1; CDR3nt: TGCAGCGTGGCGACAGGGGCCGACTCCTACGAGCAGTACTTC; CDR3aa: CSVATGADSYEQYF
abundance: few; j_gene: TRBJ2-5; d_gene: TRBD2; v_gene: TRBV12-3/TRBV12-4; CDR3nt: TGTGCCAGCAGTTACCCGGGGACTAGCGGAGAGACCCAGTACTTC; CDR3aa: CASSYPGTSGETQYF
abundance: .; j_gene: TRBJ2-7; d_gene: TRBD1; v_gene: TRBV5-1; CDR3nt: TGCGCCAGCAGCACGACCGGGACAGGGTCCTACGAGCAGTACTTC; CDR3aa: CASSTTGTGSYEQYF
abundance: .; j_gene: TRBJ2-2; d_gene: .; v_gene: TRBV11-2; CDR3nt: TGTGCCAGCAGCTTAGAATCCTCGGCCGGGGAGCTGTTTTTT; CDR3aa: CASSLESSAGELFF
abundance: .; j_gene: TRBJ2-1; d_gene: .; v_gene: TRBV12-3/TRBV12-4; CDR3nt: TGTGCCAGCCAGAACGAGGGGTACAATGAGCAGTTCTTC; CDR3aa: CASQNEGYNEQFF
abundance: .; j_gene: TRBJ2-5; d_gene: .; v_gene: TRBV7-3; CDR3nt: TGTGCCAGCAGCTTAACCGGACAGAACCAAGAGACCCAGTACTTC; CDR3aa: CASSLTGQNQETQYF
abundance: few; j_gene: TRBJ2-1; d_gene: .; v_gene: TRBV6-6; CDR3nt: TGTGCCAGCAGTTACACGGACGGACCCTATGAGCAGTTCTTC; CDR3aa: CASSYTDGPYEQFF
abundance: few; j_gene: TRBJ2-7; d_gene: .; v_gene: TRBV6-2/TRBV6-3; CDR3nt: TGTGCCAGCAGTTTTTCAACAGGGACCTACGAGCAGTACTTC; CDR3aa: CASSFSTGTYEQYF
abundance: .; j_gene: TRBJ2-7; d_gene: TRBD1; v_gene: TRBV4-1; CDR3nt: TGCGCCAGCAGCCAGAGGGACAGGGACCACTCCTACGAGCAGTACTTC; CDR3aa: CASSQRDRDHSYEQYF
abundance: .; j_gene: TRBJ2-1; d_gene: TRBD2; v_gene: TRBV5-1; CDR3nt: TGCGCCAGCAGCTTGGAGCTAGCGGGAGTTGGGTACAATGAGCAGTTCTTC; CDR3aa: CASSLELAGVGYNEQFF
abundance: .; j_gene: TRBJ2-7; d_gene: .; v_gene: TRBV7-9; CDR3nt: TGTGCCAGCAGCCCTAGACAGGCCCTCGGGAACGAGCAGTACTTC; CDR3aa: CASSPRQALGNEQYF
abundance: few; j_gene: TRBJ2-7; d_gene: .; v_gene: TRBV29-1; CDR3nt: TGCAGCGCCCGGGACACCTCCTACGAGCAGTACTTC; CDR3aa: CSARDTSYEQYF
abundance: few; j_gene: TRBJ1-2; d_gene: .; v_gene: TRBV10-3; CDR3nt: TGTGCCATCAGTGAGGGGGAATCTAACTATGGCTACACCTTC; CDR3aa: CAISEGESNYGYTF
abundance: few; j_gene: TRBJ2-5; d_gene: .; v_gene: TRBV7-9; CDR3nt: TGTGCCAGCAGCTTAGACGACAAAGGTGGGGAGACCCAGTACTTC; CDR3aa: CASSLDDKGGETQYF
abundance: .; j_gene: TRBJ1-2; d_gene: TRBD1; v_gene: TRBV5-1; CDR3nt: TGCGCCAGCAGCCCCCGACAGGGGATAAGCTATGGCTACACCTTC; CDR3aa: CASSPRQGISYGYTF
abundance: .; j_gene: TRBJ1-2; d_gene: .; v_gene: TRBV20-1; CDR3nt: TGCAGTGCGAGGGCCTCTAACTATGGCTACACCTTC; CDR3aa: CSARASNYGYTF
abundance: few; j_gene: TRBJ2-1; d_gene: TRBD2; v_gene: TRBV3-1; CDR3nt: TGTGCCAGCAGCCGAGCGACTAGCGGGGGCCTCAATGAGCAGTTCTTC; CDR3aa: CASSRATSGGLNEQFF
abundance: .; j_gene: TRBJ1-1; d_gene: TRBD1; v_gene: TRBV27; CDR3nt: TGTGCCAGCAGGGGGACAGGAGTGAACACTGAAGCTTTCTTT; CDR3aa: CASRGTGVNTEAFF
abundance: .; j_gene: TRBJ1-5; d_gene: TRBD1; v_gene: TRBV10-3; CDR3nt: TGTGCCATTTCCGGGACAGATAATAGCAATCAGCCCCAGCATTTT; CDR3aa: CAISGTDNSNQPQHF
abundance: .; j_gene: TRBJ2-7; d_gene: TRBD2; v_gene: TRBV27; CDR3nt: TGTGCCAGCAGTTTATTGACTAGCGGGGGCAGCGACGAGCAGTACTTC; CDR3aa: CASSLLTSGGSDEQYF
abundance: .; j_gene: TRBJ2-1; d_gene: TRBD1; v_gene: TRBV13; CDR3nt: TGTGCCAGCAGCACGGACAGGGGGCTAAATGAGCAGTTCTTC; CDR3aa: CASSTDRGLNEQFF
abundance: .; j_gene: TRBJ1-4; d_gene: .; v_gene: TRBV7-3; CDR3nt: TGTGCCAGCAGCGGCCCCAGGGGATCGAATGAAAAACTGTTTTTT; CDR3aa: CASSGPRGSNEKLFF
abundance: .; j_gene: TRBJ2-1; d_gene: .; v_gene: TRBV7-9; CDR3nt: TGCGCCAGCAGCTTAAAGGCCAATGAGCAGTTCTTC; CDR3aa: CASSLKANEQFF
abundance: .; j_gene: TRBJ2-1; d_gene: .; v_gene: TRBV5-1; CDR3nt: TGCGCCAGCAGCTTATCCGGGGCCTCTAGCTCCTACAATGAGCAGTTCTTC; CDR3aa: CASSLSGASSSYNEQFF
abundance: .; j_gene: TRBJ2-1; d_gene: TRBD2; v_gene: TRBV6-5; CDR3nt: TGTGCCAGCAGTATACTAGCGGGGGGACTCCCCAATGAGCAGTTCTTC; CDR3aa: CASSILAGGLPNEQFF
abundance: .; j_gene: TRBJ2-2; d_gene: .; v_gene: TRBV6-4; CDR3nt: TGTGCCAGCAGTGAAGAGGGGTACGGCACCGGGGAGCTGTTTTTT; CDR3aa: CASSEEGYGTGELFF
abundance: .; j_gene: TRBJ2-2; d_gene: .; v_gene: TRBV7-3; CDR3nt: TGTGCCAGCAGCTTTGAGGGCTCCGGGGAGCTGTTTTTT; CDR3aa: CASSFEGSGELFF
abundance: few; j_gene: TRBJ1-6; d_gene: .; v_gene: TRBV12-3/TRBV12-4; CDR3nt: TGTGCCAGCAGTTTCTGGGAGGGAACCCTCCACTTT; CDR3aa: CASSFWEGTLHF
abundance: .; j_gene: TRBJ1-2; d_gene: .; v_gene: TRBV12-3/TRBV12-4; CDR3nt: TGTGCCAGCAGTGGCCCGACAGGTACTGACTATGGCTACACCTTC; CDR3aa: CASSGPTGTDYGYTF
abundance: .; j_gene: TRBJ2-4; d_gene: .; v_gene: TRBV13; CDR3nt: TGTGCCAGCAGCTCTTTCTCCTTTGAGGCCAAAAACATTCAGTACTTC; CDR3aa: CASSSFSFEAKNIQYF
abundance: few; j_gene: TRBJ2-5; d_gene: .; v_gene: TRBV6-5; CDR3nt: TGTGCCAGCAGTTACATAGGGGAGACCCAGTACTTC; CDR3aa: CASSYIGETQYF
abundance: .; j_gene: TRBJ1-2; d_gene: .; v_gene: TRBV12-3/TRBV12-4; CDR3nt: TGTGCCAGCAGCCCCGACAGATTAGATGGCTACACCTTC; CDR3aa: CASSPDRLDGYTF
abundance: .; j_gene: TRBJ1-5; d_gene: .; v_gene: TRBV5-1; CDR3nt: TGCGCCAGCAGTACAGGTAGCAATCAGCCCCAGCATTTT; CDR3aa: CASSTGSNQPQHF
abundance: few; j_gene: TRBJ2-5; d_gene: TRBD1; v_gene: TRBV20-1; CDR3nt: TGCAGTGCTTCAACAGGGGGCCAAGAGACCCAGTACTTC; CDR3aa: CSASTGGQETQYF
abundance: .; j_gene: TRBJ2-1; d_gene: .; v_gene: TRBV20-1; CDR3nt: TGCAGTGCGAGAACCCGGGGGGCAGGGAGGTACAATGAGCAGTTCTTC; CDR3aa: CSARTRGAGRYNEQFF
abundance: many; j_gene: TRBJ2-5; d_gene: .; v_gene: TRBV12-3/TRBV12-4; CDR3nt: TGTGCCAGCAGCCCGAGGGACCGCCACCAAGAGACCCAGTACTTC; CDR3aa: CASSPRDRHQETQYF
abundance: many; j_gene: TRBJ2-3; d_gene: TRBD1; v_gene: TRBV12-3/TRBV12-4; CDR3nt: TGTGCCAGCAGTTTTGATCGACAGGGGAGCACAGATACGCAGTATTTT; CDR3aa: CASSFDRQGSTDTQYF